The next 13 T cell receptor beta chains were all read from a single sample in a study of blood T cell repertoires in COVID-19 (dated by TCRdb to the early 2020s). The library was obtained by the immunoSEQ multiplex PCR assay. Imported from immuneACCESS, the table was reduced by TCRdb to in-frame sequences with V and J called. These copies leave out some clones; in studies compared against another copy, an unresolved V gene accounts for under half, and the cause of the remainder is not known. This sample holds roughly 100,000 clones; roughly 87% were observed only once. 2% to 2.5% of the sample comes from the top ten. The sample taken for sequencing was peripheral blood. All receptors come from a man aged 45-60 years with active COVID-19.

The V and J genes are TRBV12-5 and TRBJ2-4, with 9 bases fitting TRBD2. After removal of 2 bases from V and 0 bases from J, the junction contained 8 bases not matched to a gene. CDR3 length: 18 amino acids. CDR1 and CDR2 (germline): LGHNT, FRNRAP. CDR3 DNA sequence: TGTGCTAGTGGTTTGTCGCTAGCGGGGTCCCAAGCCAAAAACATTCAGTACTTC. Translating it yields CASGLSLAGSQAKNIQYF. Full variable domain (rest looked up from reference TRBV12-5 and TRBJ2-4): DARVTQTPRHKVTEMGQEVTMRCQPILGHNTVFWYRQTMMQGLELLAYFRNRAPLDDSGMPKDRFSAEMPDATLATLKIQPSEPRDSAVYFCASGLSLAGSQAKNIQYFGAGTRLSVL.

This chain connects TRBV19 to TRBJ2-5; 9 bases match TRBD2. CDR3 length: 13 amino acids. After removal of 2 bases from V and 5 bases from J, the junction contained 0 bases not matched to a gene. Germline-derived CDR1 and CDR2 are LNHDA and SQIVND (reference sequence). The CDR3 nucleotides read TGTGCCAGTAGTATAACTAGCGGGGAGACCCAGTACTTC. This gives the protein CASSITSGETQYF.

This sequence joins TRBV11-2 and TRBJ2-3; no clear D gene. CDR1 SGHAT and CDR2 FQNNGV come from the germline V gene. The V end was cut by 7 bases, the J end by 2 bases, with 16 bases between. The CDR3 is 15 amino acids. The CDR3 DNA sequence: TGTGCCAGCACCCTCGGCAGACTGTACACAGATACGCAGTATTTT. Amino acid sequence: CASTLGRLYTDTQYF.

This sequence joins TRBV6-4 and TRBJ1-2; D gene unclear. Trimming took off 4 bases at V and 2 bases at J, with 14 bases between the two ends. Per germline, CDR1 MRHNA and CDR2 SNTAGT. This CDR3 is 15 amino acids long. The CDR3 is CASSAAGGRNYGYTF. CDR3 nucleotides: TGTGCCAGCAGTGCTGCTGGTGGTCGGAACTATGGCTACACCTTC.

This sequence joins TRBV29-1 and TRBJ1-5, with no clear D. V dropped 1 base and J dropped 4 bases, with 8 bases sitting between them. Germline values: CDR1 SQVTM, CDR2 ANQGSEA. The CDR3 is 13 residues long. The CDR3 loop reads CSVEGAPNQPQHF. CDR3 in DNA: TGCAGCGTTGAAGGGGCACCTAATCAGCCCCAGCATTTT.

The CDR3 is CASNVRGKVQPQHF. CDR3 bases: TGTGCCAGCAACGTCAGGGGGAAGGTTCAGCCCCAGCATTTT. V gene TRBV6-6 combines with J gene TRBJ1-5; 7 bases are a match to TRBD1. There are 14 residues in the CDR3. Looked up from germline, CDR1 is MNHNY and CDR2 is SVGAGI (reference sequence). With 7 bases clipped from V and 6 bases from J, the junction kept 9 bases outside the gene matches.

DNA for the CDR3: TGTGCCAGCAGCTGGTCCCAACTCCGAGAAGACACCGGGGAGCTGTTTTTT. It is translated as CASSWSQLREDTGELFF. The chain combines TRBV13 with TRBJ2-2; D call uncertain. V was clipped by 4 bases and J by 3 bases, with 18 bases between them. The CDR3 sequence is 17 residues long. Germline V gene data show CDR1 as PRHDT and CDR2 as FYEKMQ (reference sequence).

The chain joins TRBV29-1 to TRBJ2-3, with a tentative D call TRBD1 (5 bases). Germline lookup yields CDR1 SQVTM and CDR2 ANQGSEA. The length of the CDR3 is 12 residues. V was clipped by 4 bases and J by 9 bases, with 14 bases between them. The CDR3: CSVAGQGITQYF. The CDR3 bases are TGCAGCGTTGCGGGCCAGGGAATCACGCAGTATTTT.

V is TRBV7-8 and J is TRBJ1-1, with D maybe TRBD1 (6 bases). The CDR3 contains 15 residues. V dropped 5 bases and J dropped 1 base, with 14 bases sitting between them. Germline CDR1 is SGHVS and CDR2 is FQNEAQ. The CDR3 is CASSTGAQGNTEAFF. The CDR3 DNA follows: TGTGCCAGCAGCACCGGAGCACAGGGGAACACTGAAGCTTTCTTT.

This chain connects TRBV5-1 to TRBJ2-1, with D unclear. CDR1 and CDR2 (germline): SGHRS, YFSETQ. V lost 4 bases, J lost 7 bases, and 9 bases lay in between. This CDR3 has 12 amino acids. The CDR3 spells CASSDTANEQFF. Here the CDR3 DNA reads TGCGCCAGCAGCGACACGGCTAATGAGCAGTTCTTC. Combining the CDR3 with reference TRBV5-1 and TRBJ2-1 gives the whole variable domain KAGVTQTPRYLIKTRGQQVTLSCSPISGHRSVSWYQQTPGQGLQFLFEYFSETQRNKGNFPGRFSGRQFSNSRSEMNVSTLELGDSALYLCASSDTANEQFFGPGTRLTVL.

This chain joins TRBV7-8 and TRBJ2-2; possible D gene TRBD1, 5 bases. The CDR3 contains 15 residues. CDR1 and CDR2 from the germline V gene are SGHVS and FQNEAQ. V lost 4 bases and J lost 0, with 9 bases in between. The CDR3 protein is CASSSRAANTGELFF. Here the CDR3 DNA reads TGTGCCAGCAGCTCCAGGGCGGCGAACACCGGGGAGCTGTTTTTT.

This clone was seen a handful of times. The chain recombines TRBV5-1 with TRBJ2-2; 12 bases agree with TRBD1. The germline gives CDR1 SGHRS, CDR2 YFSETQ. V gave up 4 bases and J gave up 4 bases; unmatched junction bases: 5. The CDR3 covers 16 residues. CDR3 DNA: TGCGCCAGCAGCATGGGACAGGGGGCGGTCACCGGGGAGCTGTTTTTT. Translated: CASSMGQGAVTGELFF.

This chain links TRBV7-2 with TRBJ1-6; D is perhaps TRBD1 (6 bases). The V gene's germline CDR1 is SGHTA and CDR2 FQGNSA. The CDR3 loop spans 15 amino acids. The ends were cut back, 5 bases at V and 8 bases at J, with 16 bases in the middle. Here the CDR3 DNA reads TGTGCCAGCAGCGCGGGGGGCACCGGTCATTCACCCCTCCACTTT. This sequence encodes CASSAGGTGHSPLHF.